These 25 T cell receptor beta chains were sequenced from one sample in a study of cytomegalovirus exposure and HLA in healthy donors. Clones were sequenced by immunoSEQ multiplex PCR, and TCRdb holds only the in-frame ones, with some missing. The table has tens of thousands of clones, around 90% seen once. The sample comprised PBMCs. These receptors originate from a woman between 18 and 29 years old in good health and CMV-seropositive.

A few counts support this clone. Relative to the germline gene, one junction end is altered; a read error may explain this. The rearrangement joins TRBV4-2 to TRBJ2-6; tentative D call: TRBD2 (6 bases). This CDR3 has 18 amino acids. Germline lookup yields CDR1 LGHNA and CDR2 YNFKEQ. CDR3 sequence (DNA): TGTGCCAGCAGCAAAGAGGCGGAGGGGAGCTCTGGGGCCAACGTCCTGACTTTC. Translation: CASSKEAEGSSGANVLTF.

This clone has only a few counts. The chain links TRBV5-6 to TRBJ1-5; D unresolved. V was cut by 1 base and J by 7 bases, with 12 bases left in between. Per the germline V gene, CDR1 is SGHDT and CDR2 is YYEEEE. The CDR3 has 14 residues. This CDR3 reads CASSLLSGSQPQHF. CDR3 in DNA: TGTGCCAGCAGCTTGTTGTCAGGATCCCAGCCCCAGCATTTT. The full variable domain, rest sourced from reference TRBV5-6 and TRBJ1-5, is DAGVTQSPTHLIKTRGQQVTLRCSPKSGHDTVSWYQQALGQGPQFIFQYYEEEERQRGNFPDRFSGHQFPNYSSELNVNALLLGDSALYLCASSLLSGSQPQHFGDGTRLSIL.

The gene calls are TRBV5-8 and TRBJ2-3; D uncertain. The CDR3 runs 15 residues. The V end was cut by 7 bases, the J end by 2 bases, with 17 bases between. Germline V gene data show CDR1 as SGHTS and CDR2 as YDEGEE. The CDR3 reads CASDPMGRHTDTQYF. CDR3 nucleotides: TGTGCCAGCGACCCCATGGGTAGACACACAGATACGCAGTATTTT.

This clone turned up a few times. The rearrangement joins TRBV10-3 to TRBJ2-1; 14 nucleotides agree with TRBD2. The V gene end was trimmed by 10 bases and the J gene end by 6 bases; junction bases not matched to a gene: 8. CDR1 is ENHRY and CDR2 is SYGVKD in the germline V gene. This CDR3 contains 15 residues. CDR3 loop: CATSTSGGEGNEQFF. The DNA for the CDR3 is TGTGCCACTTCGACTAGCGGGGGGGAGGGCAATGAGCAGTTCTTC.

V usage is TRBV7-8 and J usage is TRBJ2-7, with 10 bases that match TRBD1. The CDR3 is 14 residues long. The trim removed 2 bases at V and 6 bases at J, leaving 4 bases unmatched. CDR1 is SGHVS, CDR2 FQNEAQ, per germline. The CDR3 region has the DNA TGTGCCAGCAGCTTAAGGGACAGGGGCGGCGAGCAGTACTTC. It is translated as CASSLRDRGGEQYF. The full variable domain, its missing parts supplied by reference TRBV7-8 and TRBJ2-7, is GAGVSQSPRYKVAKRGQDVALRCDPISGHVSLFWYQQALGQGPEFLTYFQNEAQLDKSGLPSDRFFAERPEGSVSTLKIQRTQQEDSAVYLCASSLRDRGGEQYFGPGTRLTVT.

This chain joins TRBV6-6 and TRBJ2-2, with a tentative D call TRBD2 (6 bases). The germline V gene has CDR1 MNHNY and CDR2 SVGAGI (reference sequence). The CDR3 covers 15 residues. Trimming cost V 6 bases and J 2 bases, with 13 bases left between them. As DNA, the CDR3 is TGTGCCAGCAGCCCGCTTGGACTAAACACCGGGGAGCTGTTTTTT. This sequence encodes CASSPLGLNTGELFF.

This clone was seen just once. The chain couples TRBV6-1 to TRBJ2-7, with D uncertain. Germline loops: CDR1 MNHNS, CDR2 SASEGT. V was trimmed by 0 bases and J by 3 bases, leaving 12 bases between them. The CDR3 is made up of 15 amino acids. The CDR3 spells CASSEAQEPFYEQYF. The CDR3 DNA follows: TGTGCCAGCAGTGAAGCGCAGGAACCCTTCTACGAGCAGTACTTC.

The chain recombines TRBV11-1 with TRBJ2-7; TRBD1 matches at 7 bases. The CDR3 loop spans 14 amino acids. Germline CDR1 and CDR2: SGHAT and FQDESV (reference sequence). Trimming cost V 3 bases and J 3 bases; bases outside gene matches: 5. For the CDR3, the DNA is TGTGCCAGCAGCTTGGGACAGTACATCTACGAGCAGTACTTC. The encoded protein is CASSLGQYIYEQYF. The whole variable domain, remainder taken from reference TRBV11-1 and TRBJ2-7, is EAEVAQSPRYKITEKSQAVAFWCDPISGHATLYWYRQILGQGPELLVQFQDESVVDDSQLPKDRFSAERLKGVDSTLKIQPAELGDSAMYLCASSLGQYIYEQYFGPGTRLTVT.

The chain is built from TRBV5-1 and TRBJ1-6; TRBD1 aligns across 7 bases. The V and J ends lost 5 bases and 9 bases, in that order; junction bases with no gene match: 8. The CDR3 covers 14 residues. Germline values: CDR1 SGHRS, CDR2 YFSETQ. The DNA for the CDR3 is TGCGCCAGCAGGCCGACAGGGTCAAGTTCACCCCTCCACTTT. Its protein product is CASRPTGSSSPLHF.

V gene TRBV30 combines with J gene TRBJ1-3, with 9 bases lining up with TRBD1. The CDR3 is 15 residues long. CDR1 GTSNPN and CDR2 SVGIG come from the germline V gene (reference sequence). V lost 2 bases, J lost 3 bases, and 5 bases stayed unmatched. The CDR3 loop is CAWSIGTGFGNTIYF. DNA for the CDR3: TGTGCCTGGAGTATCGGGACAGGGTTTGGAAACACCATATATTTT.

The rearrangement joins TRBV4-3 to TRBJ2-2; TRBD1 agrees at 7 bases. This CDR3 is 17 amino acids long. Trimming at V came to 2 bases and at J to 6 bases, leaving 12 bases not matched to a gene. Looked up from germline, CDR1 is LGHNA and CDR2 is YSLEER. CDR3: CASSQRPSGGGSGELFF. The CDR3 DNA is TGCGCCAGCAGCCAACGTCCGTCAGGGGGTGGATCCGGGGAGCTGTTTTTT.

V is TRBV4-1 and J is TRBJ1-2, with D tentatively TRBD1 (6 bases). Trimming pared 1 base from V and 5 bases from J, leaving 14 bases between. CDR1 and CDR2 (germline): MGHRA, YSYEKL. CDR3 length: 15 residues. The DNA of the CDR3 is TGCGCCAGCAGCCAAGTCGGGACAACTTATTATGGCTACACCTTC. Encoded protein: CASSQVGTTYYGYTF.

The chain is built from TRBV6-5 and TRBJ2-7; D is possibly TRBD1 (5 bases). The CDR3 covers 14 residues. V shed 0 bases and J shed 4 bases, with 10 bases lying between them. CDR1 MNHEY and CDR2 SVGAGI come from the germline V gene. This chain's CDR3 is CASSYSTTAYEQYF. CDR3 bases: TGTGCCAGCAGTTACTCAACGACAGCTTACGAGCAGTACTTC.

The chain recombines TRBV18 with TRBJ1-3; 9 nucleotides line up with TRBD1. The V gene end was trimmed by 4 bases and the J gene end by 1 base; junction bases not matched to a gene: 8. This CDR3 spans 17 amino acids. The V gene's germline CDR1 is KGHSH and CDR2 LQKENI. The CDR3 protein is CASSLSGQGRSGNTIYF. The DNA of the CDR3 is TGTGCCAGCTCACTATCCGGACAGGGGAGATCTGGAAACACCATATATTTT. Variable domain in full (rest from reference TRBV18 and TRBJ1-3): NAGVMQNPRHLVRRRGQEARLRCSPMKGHSHVYWYRQLPEEGLKFMVYLQKENIIDESGMPKERFSAEFPKEGPSILRIQQVVRGDSAAYFCASSLSGQGRSGNTIYFGEGSWLTVV.

The V gene is TRBV7-8, the J gene TRBJ2-7; no reliable D call. V dropped 3 bases and J dropped 2 bases, with 11 bases sitting between them. CDR1 and CDR2 (germline): SGHVS, FQNEAQ. This CDR3 region has 14 residues. This CDR3 is CASSLAANPYEQYF. CDR3 nucleotide sequence: TGTGCCAGCAGCTTGGCGGCGAACCCCTACGAGCAGTACTTC.

This clone was picked up one time. In DNA, the CDR3 is TGCGCCAGCAGCCCCATCCCACTAATTGAAGCTTTCTTT. Its protein product is CASSPIPLIEAFF. The rearrangement joins TRBV4-1 to TRBJ1-1; D remains ambiguous. CDR1 is MGHRA and CDR2 is YSYEKL in the germline V gene. V lost 4 bases and J 7 bases, leaving 13 bases between the germline ends. The CDR3 runs to 13 residues.

The genes are TRBV15 and TRBJ2-7; 8 bases map to TRBD2. Germline V gives CDR1 LNHNV, CDR2 YYDKDF (reference sequence). The CDR3 contains 15 residues. Losses at the gene ends were 3 bases for V and 0 bases for J; bases not matched to a gene: 4. The CDR3 DNA follows: TGTGCCACCAGCAGGGGACTAGTCCTCTCCTACGAGCAGTACTTC. Translating it yields CATSRGLVLSYEQYF.

The chain combines TRBV6-5 with TRBJ1-2; D is unresolved. CDR1 MNHEY and CDR2 SVGAGI come from the germline V gene. The CDR3 extends over 14 amino acids. V was trimmed by 6 bases and J by 4 bases, leaving 15 bases between them. In nucleotides, the CDR3 is TGTGCCAGCAGGTCAGGTGGTCTTGGCTATGGCTACACCTTC. Its translation is CASRSGGLGYGYTF.

The J gene is TRBJ2-5, the V gene TRBV4-1; D gene unclear. Germline assignment: CDR1 MGHRA and CDR2 YSYEKL. Trimming cost V 0 bases and J 2 bases, with 10 bases left between them. This CDR3 has 15 residues. CDR3 protein: CASSQDRSGQETQYF. The CDR3 nucleotides read TGCGCCAGCAGCCAAGATCGATCAGGTCAAGAGACCCAGTACTTC.

The rearrangement joins TRBV5-4 to TRBJ1-5; possible D gene TRBD1, 5 bases. CDR3 length: 13 amino acids. Trimming cost V 10 bases and J 0 bases, with 11 bases left between them. CDR1 and CDR2 from the germline V gene are SGHNT and YYREEE (reference sequence). CDR3 sequence: CAGSTASNQPQHF. The CDR3 nucleotides are TGTGCCGGATCGACAGCTAGCAATCAGCCCCAGCATTTT. The whole variable domain, remainder taken from reference TRBV5-4 and TRBJ1-5, is ETGVTQSPTHLIKTRGQQVTLRCSSQSGHNTVSWYQQALGQGPQFIFQYYREEENGRGNFPPRFSGLQFPNYSSELNVNALELDDSALYLCAGSTASNQPQHFGDGTRLSIL.

The rearrangement joins TRBV9 to TRBJ1-6; TRBD1 matches 9 bases. From germline, CDR1 is SGDLS and CDR2 YYNGEE. Trimming took 3 bases from V and 9 from J; bases not matched to a gene: 7. The CDR3 sequence is 15 residues long. In nucleotides, the CDR3 is TGTGCCAGCAGCGGACTGGGACAGGGACGTTCACCCCTCCACTTT. This translates into CASSGLGQGRSPLHF.

The chain has TRBV21-1 and TRBJ2-3; the D segment call TRBD2 is taken from the table without a DNA check. TRBV21-1 corresponds to a pseudogene. The CDR3 sequence is 16 residues long. The CDR3 loop reads CASSSRGGAGTDTQYF. The CDR3 DNA sequence: TGTGCCAGCAGCTCGCGCGGGGGGGCCGGGACAGATACGCAGTATTTT.

The chain employs TRBV5-1 and TRBJ2-7; TRBD1 matches 12 bases. With 4 bases clipped from V and 7 bases from J, the junction kept 6 bases outside the gene matches. Germline V gene sequence: CDR1 SGHRS, CDR2 YFSETQ. CDR3 length equals 14 residues. Written as DNA, the CDR3 is TGCGCCAGCAGCCAGGGACAGGGGGCGGGGGAGCAGTACTTC. Amino acid sequence: CASSQGQGAGEQYF.

The chain recombines TRBV5-6 with TRBJ2-7; 8 bases fit TRBD1. V shed 5 bases and J 6 bases; nucleotides not matched to a gene: 7. This CDR3 contains 13 residues. Looked up from germline, CDR1 is SGHDT and CDR2 is YYEEEE. The CDR3: CASSTDRASEQYF. The DNA of the CDR3 is TGTGCCAGCAGTACGGACAGGGCTTCCGAGCAGTACTTC.

J is TRBJ2-7 and V is TRBV28; 7 positions match TRBD2. CDR3 length: 14 residues. Germline CDR1 and CDR2: MDHEN and SYDVKM. Germline trimming cut 7 bases from V and 0 bases from J; bases unmatched to any gene: 6. The CDR3 sequence: CASNKRGSSYEQYF. CDR3 DNA: TGTGCCAGCAACAAGCGGGGAAGCTCCTACGAGCAGTACTTC.